Shown below are 7 T cell receptor beta chains from a single sample sequenced in a study of T cells in Graves' hyperthyroidism and ophthalmopathy. RNA transcripts yielded amplified TCR beta CDR3 regions. The study used the HTBI primer set for a first-round RT-PCR of the TCR CDR3. MiXCR, run by TCRdb on the multiplex PCR reads, gives a single entry per CDR3 protein. Of about 360,000 distinct CDR3 sequences listed, less than 15% were seen once; the top ten hold roughly 9.2%. The sequenced sample was blood. These receptors were collected from a woman aged 18-35 years with Graves' hyperthyroidism.

This clonotype occurred many times. This chain links TRBV7-8 with TRBJ1-2, with 11 bases lining up with TRBD1. Germline assignment: CDR1 SGHVS and CDR2 FQNEAQ. This CDR3 has 15 residues. Trimming removed 0 bases from V and 7 bases from J; junction bases left unmatched: 4. In nucleotides, the CDR3 is TGTGCCAGCAGCTTAGCTCGGACAGGGGGCTTTGGCTACACCTTC. It translates to CASSLARTGGFGYTF.

In this sample, this clonotype turned up a few times. A read error may be the cause here, since a much bigger clone is one base away. This chain joins TRBV20-1 and TRBJ2-5; D is unresolved. Germline CDR1 reads DFQATT; CDR2 reads SNEGSKA (reference sequence). V gave up 5 bases and J gave up 2 bases, with 15 bases separating them. The CDR3 extends over 14 amino acids. CDR3 bases: TGCAGTGCTTCGCCCCTGGGCAGTCAAGAGACCCAGTACTTC. It translates to CSASPLGSQETQYF.

The CDR3 coding sequence is TGTGCCAGCAGTGAAGGAGCTTGGGGTATCGAGCAGTACTTC. This gives the protein CASSEGAWGIEQYF. The chain joins TRBV25-1 to TRBJ2-7; D unresolved. This CDR3 has 14 residues. Germline values: CDR1 MGHDK, CDR2 SYGVNS. Trimming removed 2 bases at V and 6 bases at J, with 14 bases between.

Ten or more counts support this clonotype. CDR3 DNA sequence: TGTGCCAGCAGTTTTGGGGATACTAATGAAAAACTGTTTTTT. As protein: CASSFGDTNEKLFF. The chain couples TRBV12-3 or TRBV12-4 to TRBJ1-4, with D uncertain. CDR3 length equals 14 residues. Trimming left V 3 bases short and J 2 bases short, with 7 bases between.

At least ten counts were recorded for this clonotype. The chain employs TRBV20-1 and TRBJ2-3; tentatively, D is TRBD2 (5 bases). The germline V gene has CDR1 DFQATT and CDR2 SNEGSKA (reference sequence). CDR3 length: 16 amino acids. The V gene lost 3 bases and the J gene lost 2 bases, with 18 bases spanning the gap. This chain's CDR3 is CSASHPSGATTDTQYF. CDR3 sequence (DNA): TGCAGTGCTAGTCATCCCAGCGGAGCTACCACAGATACGCAGTATTTT.

J is TRBJ1-1 and V is TRBV4-2; possible D gene TRBD1, 5 bases. The germline CDR1 and CDR2 sequences are LGHNA and YNFKEQ. V was clipped by 3 bases and J by 0 bases, with 14 bases between them. The CDR3 runs 16 residues. The CDR3 bases are TGTGCCAGCAGCCAGTCGACGGGGGTCATGAACACTGAAGCTTTCTTT. Translation: CASSQSTGVMNTEAFF.

This clonotype was detected ten times or more. V and J are TRBV28 and TRBJ1-6; D ambiguous. The CDR3 is 12 amino acids. V shed 2 bases and J shed 10 bases, with 6 bases lying between them. Germline CDR1 is MDHEN and CDR2 is SYDVKM. CDR3 DNA sequence: TGTGCCAGCAGTTTACTATTGTCACCCCTCCACTTT. Protein: CASSLLLSPLHF.